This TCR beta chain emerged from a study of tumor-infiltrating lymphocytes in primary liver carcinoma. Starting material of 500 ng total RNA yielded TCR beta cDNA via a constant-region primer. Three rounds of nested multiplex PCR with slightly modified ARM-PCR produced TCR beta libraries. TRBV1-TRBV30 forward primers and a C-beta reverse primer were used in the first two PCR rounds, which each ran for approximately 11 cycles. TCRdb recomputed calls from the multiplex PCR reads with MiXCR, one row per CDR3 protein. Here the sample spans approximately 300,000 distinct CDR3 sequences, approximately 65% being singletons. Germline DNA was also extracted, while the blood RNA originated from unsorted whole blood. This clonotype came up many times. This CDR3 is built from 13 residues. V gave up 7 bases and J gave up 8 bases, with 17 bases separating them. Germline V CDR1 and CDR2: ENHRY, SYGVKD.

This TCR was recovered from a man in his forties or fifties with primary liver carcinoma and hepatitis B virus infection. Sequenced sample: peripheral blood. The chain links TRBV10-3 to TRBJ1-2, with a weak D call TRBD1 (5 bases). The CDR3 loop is CAITGGRMEGYTF. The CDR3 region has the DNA TGTGCCATCACTGGGGGACGGATGGAAGGCTACACCTTC.